These 3 T cell receptor beta chains share one sample of origin, sequenced in a study of blood T cell repertoires in COVID-19. Libraries were prepared by immunoSEQ multiplex PCR; TCRdb keeps only in-frame clonotypes and omits some of them. The sample has some 260,000 clones, roughly 87% seen once; the top ten hold around 0.8%. The source material was peripheral blood. All receptors come from a woman between 25 and 40 years old with acute or convalescent COVID-19.

The chain has TRBV9 and TRBJ1-1; D unresolved. Trimming left V 0 bases short and J 1 base short, with 7 bases between. Looked up from germline, CDR1 is SGDLS and CDR2 is YYNGEE. The CDR3 runs to 14 residues. The CDR3 loop is CASSVEQWNTEAFF. The CDR3 region has the DNA TGTGCCAGCAGCGTAGAACAGTGGAACACTGAAGCTTTCTTT.

This rearrangement joins TRBV6-5 to TRBJ1-4; a possible D gene is TRBD1 (5 bases). V was clipped by 4 bases and J by 7 bases, with 16 bases between them. Germline V CDR1 and CDR2: MNHEY, SVGAGI. The CDR3 extends over 15 amino acids. This chain's CDR3 is CASSFNRNNGEKLFF. The CDR3 DNA is TGTGCCAGCAGTTTCAACAGGAACAATGGTGAAAAACTGTTTTTT.

This clone was seen a few times. The J gene is TRBJ2-2, the V gene TRBV2; 10 bases are a match to TRBD1. CDR1 is SNHLY and CDR2 is FYNNEI in the germline V gene. V trimming: 10 bases; J trimming: 6 bases; junction bases outside the gene matches: 5. The CDR3 extends over 13 amino acids. For the CDR3, the DNA is TGTGCCACCCGGGACAGGGGTTCCGGGGAGCTGTTTTTT. It translates to CATRDRGSGELFF.